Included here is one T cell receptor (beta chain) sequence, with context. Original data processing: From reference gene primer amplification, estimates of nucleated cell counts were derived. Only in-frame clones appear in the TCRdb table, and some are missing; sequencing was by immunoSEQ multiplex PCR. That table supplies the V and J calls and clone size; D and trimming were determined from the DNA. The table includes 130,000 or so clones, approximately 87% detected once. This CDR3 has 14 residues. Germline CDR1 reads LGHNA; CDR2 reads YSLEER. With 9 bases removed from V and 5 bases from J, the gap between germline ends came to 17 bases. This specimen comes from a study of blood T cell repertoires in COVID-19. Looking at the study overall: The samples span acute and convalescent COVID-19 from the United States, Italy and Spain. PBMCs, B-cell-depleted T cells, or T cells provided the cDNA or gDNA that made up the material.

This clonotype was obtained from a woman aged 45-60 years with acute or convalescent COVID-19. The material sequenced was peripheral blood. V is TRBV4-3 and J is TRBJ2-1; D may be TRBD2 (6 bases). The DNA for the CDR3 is TGCGCCAGGAGACGGGACTGTATAAACAATGAGCAGTTCTTC. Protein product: CARRRDCINNEQFF.